The 8 T cell receptor beta chains below all came from one sample that was sequenced in a study of long-term antiretroviral therapy in people with HIV (dated by TCRdb to 2021 to 2024). The immunoSEQ hsTCRB v3.0 assay was used at survey level resolution to sequence the TRB variable region. The table was pulled from immuneACCESS by TCRdb, which kept in-frame rearrangements only. Such tables lose some clones; where checked, under half of the loss comes from unresolved V genes, and the rest has no known cause. This sample has about 29,000 clones in its table, and 95% of those were observed once. Around 7.9% of the sample belongs to the ten largest clones. Sequenced material: unsorted PBMCs, taken 5.3 years after starting antiretroviral therapy. The receptors here all came from a man younger than 40 with HIV.

The gene calls are TRBV6-1 and TRBJ2-3, with D maybe TRBD1 (6 bases). Trimming shortened V by 6 bases and J by 1 base, and 11 bases separated the two germline ends. The CDR3 is made up of 14 amino acids. CDR1 and CDR2 from the germline V gene are MNHNS and SASEGT. DNA of the CDR3: TGTGCCAGCAGGTTGGGGGCCGGCACAGATACGCAGTATTTT. Its protein product is CASRLGAGTDTQYF.

This rearrangement joins TRBV9 to TRBJ1-5; possibly TRBD1 for D (6 bases). Trimming removed 3 bases from V and 6 bases from J, with 13 bases in between. CDR3 length: 14 amino acids. Germline loops: CDR1 SGDLS, CDR2 YYNGEE. In DNA, the CDR3 is TGTGCCAGCAGCGCCGCAGGGGCGGGTCAGCCCCAGCATTTT. Translated: CASSAAGAGQPQHF.

The V call is TRBV5-6, the J call TRBJ2-7; the match to TRBD2 covers 8 bases. The germline CDR1 and CDR2 sequences are SGHDT and YYEEEE. Trimming removed 4 bases from V and 1 base from J; junction bases left unmatched: 7. There are 15 residues in the CDR3. The CDR3 spells CASSLGTGGSYEQYF. DNA for the CDR3: TGTGCCAGCAGCCTGGGGACGGGAGGGTCCTACGAGCAGTACTTC.

The chain is built from TRBV9 and TRBJ2-7, with D possibly matching TRBD1 (6 bases). The germline V gene has CDR1 SGDLS and CDR2 YYNGEE. The CDR3 runs to 16 residues. V shed 4 bases and J shed 0 bases, with 17 bases lying between them. The CDR3 DNA reads TGTGCCAGCAGCAAAAGGGAGAGGGGGAACTCCTACGAGCAGTACTTC. It codes for CASSKRERGNSYEQYF.

V usage is TRBV2 and J usage is TRBJ2-5; either TRBD1 or TRBD2 may supply D (5 bases each). The CDR3 contains 15 residues. Between the trimmed V and J ends, which lost 8 bases and 11 bases, there was a span of 27 bases. Germline V CDR1 and CDR2: SNHLY, FYNNEI. The CDR3, as DNA: TGTGCCAGCCGTATAACCATATTCAGGGACGGGGAGCAGTACTTC. Amino acid sequence: CASRITIFRDGEQYF. Full variable domain (rest looked up from reference TRBV2 and TRBJ2-5): EPEVTQTPSHQVTQMGQEVILRCVPISNHLYFYWYRQILGQKVEFLVSFYNNEISEKSEIFDDQFSVERPDGSNFTLKIRSTKLEDSAMYFCASRITIFRDGEQYFGPGTRLLVL.

J is TRBJ2-7 and V is TRBV5-4, with a tentative D call TRBD1 (6 bases). The CDR3 is 16 residues long. The germline V gene has CDR1 SGHNT and CDR2 YYREEE (reference sequence). V lost 2 bases, J lost 5 bases, and 20 bases lay in between. DNA for the CDR3: TGTGCCAGCAGCTTCTCGGGACACCGACTTTTCGACGAGCAGTACTTC. Translating gives CASSFSGHRLFDEQYF.

The CDR3 reads CSVGDTSLGELFF. CDR3 nucleotides: TGCAGCGTTGGGGATACTAGTTTGGGGGAGCTGTTTTTT. The chain recombines TRBV29-1 with TRBJ2-2, with D possibly TRBD2 on 5 matching bases. Trimming cost V 4 bases and J 8 bases, with 14 bases left between them. Germline V CDR1 and CDR2: SQVTM, ANQGSEA. The CDR3 contains 13 residues.

The chain carries TRBV7-9 and TRBJ2-7, with 9 bases identical to TRBD2. This CDR3 has 15 residues. Germline V gene sequence: CDR1 SEHNR, CDR2 FQNEAQ (reference sequence). V was pared by 3 bases and J by 2 bases, with 5 bases of the junction left unmatched. The CDR3 is CASSFSSGSPYEQYF. CDR3 bases: TGTGCCAGCAGCTTTAGTAGCGGGAGCCCCTACGAGCAGTACTTC.